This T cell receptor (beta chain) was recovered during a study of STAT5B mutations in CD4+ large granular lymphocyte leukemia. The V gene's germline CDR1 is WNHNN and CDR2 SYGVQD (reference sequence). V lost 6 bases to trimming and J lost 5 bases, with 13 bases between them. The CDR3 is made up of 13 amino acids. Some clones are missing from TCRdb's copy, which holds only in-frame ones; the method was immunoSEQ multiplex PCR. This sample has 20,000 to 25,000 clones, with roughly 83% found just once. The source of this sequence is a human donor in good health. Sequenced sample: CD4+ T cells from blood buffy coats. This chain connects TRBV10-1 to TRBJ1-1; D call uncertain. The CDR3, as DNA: TGCGCCAGCAGAGTCGGGGTAGGGACTGAAGCTTTCTTT. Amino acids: CASRVGVGTEAFF.